These T cell receptor beta chains were read from a single sample in a study of shared clonotypes between healthy human individuals. Repertoires were generated with immunoSEQ multiplex PCR, while TCRdb's copy carries only in-frame clones and drops some. Here the sample spans 300,000 to 350,000 clones, over 70% being singletons. Material: memory CD4+ T cells sorted from blood. These receptor sequences come from a man aged 25-40 years in good health. Each CDR3 is given with its conserved first and last residue. A D gene is named only where the DNA matches it firmly. Clone size is stated in some rows and not others, as once, few, many or a class when expanded.

J,V,D,size,CDR3,DNA
TRBJ2-7,TRBV2,.,.,CASSYRNEQYF,TGTGCCAGCAGCTACAGGAATGAGCAGTACTTC
TRBJ1-5,TRBV2,.,.,CASSSRVGGNQPQHF,TGTGCCAGCTCCTCCAGGGTCGGGGGGAATCAGCCCCAGCATTTT
TRBJ1-2,TRBV10-2,.,once,CASTDVNYGYTF,TGCGCCAGCACTGACGTGAACTATGGCTACACCTTC
TRBJ1-5,TRBV6-1,.,.,CASSGERDQPQHF,TGTGCCAGCAGTGGGGAGAGAGATCAGCCCCAGCATTTT
TRBJ2-7,TRBV7-2,.,.,CASSPVPRVGYEQYF,TGTGCCAGCAGCCCTGTTCCCAGGGTCGGCTACGAGCAGTACTTC
TRBJ1-2,TRBV18,.,many,CASSPNRRTFLNYGYTF,TGTGCCAGCTCACCGAACCGGCGGACATTCCTGAACTATGGCTACACCTTC
TRBJ2-1,TRBV7-7,TRBD1,.,CASSLFAGQGPNEQFF,TGTGCCAGCAGCTTATTTGCGGGACAGGGCCCCAATGAGCAGTTCTTC
TRBJ2-7,TRBV5-1,TRBD2,.,CASSPGLVYEQYF,TGCGCCAGCAGCCCTGGACTAGTCTACGAGCAGTACTTC
TRBJ2-1,TRBV19,.,few,CASRIDRSSYNEQFF,TGTGCCAGTAGAATCGACAGGAGCTCCTACAATGAGCAGTTCTTC
TRBJ2-1,TRBV9,TRBD2,.,CASSSRLAGGVRDSYNEQFF,TGTGCCAGCAGCTCGAGACTAGCGGGAGGGGTGAGGGACTCCTACAATGAGCAGTTCTTC
TRBJ2-6,TRBV4-1,.,.,CASSQGGHSGANVLTF,TGCGCCAGCAGCCAAGGGGGCCACTCTGGGGCCAACGTCCTGACTTTC
TRBJ2-3,TRBV10-3,TRBD2,once,CAISESSGLHSYTQYF,TGTGCCATCAGTGAGTCCTCGGGACTACACAGTTATACGCAGTATTTT
TRBJ2-7,TRBV19,.,.,CASSESTGPYEQYF,TGTGCCAGTAGTGAATCGACAGGACCCTACGAGCAGTACTTC
TRBJ2-5,TRBV18,.,.,CASSPSRETQYF,TGTGCCAGCTCACCTTCCCGGGAGACCCAGTACTTC
TRBJ2-7,TRBV7-7,TRBD2,.,CASSHRTSGPSYEQYF,TGTGCTAGCAGCCATCGGACTAGCGGGCCATCCTACGAGCAGTACTTC
TRBJ2-5,TRBV7-2,TRBD1,.,CASSSDRVATQYF,TGTGCCAGCAGCTCAGACAGGGTAGCGACCCAGTACTTC
TRBJ1-2,TRBV28,.,few,CASSLLSSGDRIYGYTF,TGTGCCAGCAGTTTATTGTCATCGGGCGACAGAATCTATGGCTACACCTTC
TRBJ2-7,TRBV7-9,.,.,CASSLSPTHYEQYF,TGTGCCAGCAGCTTAAGTCCGACACACTACGAGCAGTACTTC
TRBJ1-6,TRBV14,.,.,CASRIGVASSPLHF,TGTGCCAGCAGAATAGGGGTAGCGAGTTCACCCCTCCACTTT
TRBJ2-7,TRBV5-4,TRBD1,.,CASSAGQGGYEQYF,TGTGCCAGCAGCGCTGGACAGGGGGGCTACGAGCAGTACTTC
TRBJ1-4,TRBV5-6,TRBD1,once,CASSEGQVMGRELFF,TGTGCCAGCAGCGAAGGACAGGTGATGGGTCGGGAACTGTTTTTT
TRBJ2-5,TRBV30,TRBD2,many,CAWSGLAVQETQYF,TGTGCCTGGAGTGGGCTAGCGGTACAAGAGACCCAGTACTTC
TRBJ2-1,TRBV2,.,.,CASKRMEGSYNEQFF,TGTGCCAGCAAAAGAATGGAAGGCTCCTACAATGAGCAGTTCTTC
TRBJ2-5,TRBV11-3,TRBD2,.,CASSFGAGGGETQYF,TGTGCCAGCAGCTTTGGAGCGGGAGGGGGCGAGACCCAGTACTTC
TRBJ2-7,TRBV7-2,.,.,CASSRWTGSWYEQYF,TGTGCCAGCAGCCGATGGACCGGGAGCTGGTACGAGCAGTACTTC
TRBJ2-7,TRBV5-1,.,.,CASSAAGLLPTAVDF,TGCGCCAGCAGCGCGGCGGGACTCCTCCCTACGGCAGTTGACTTC
TRBJ1-4,TRBV4-3,.,.,CASSLGQQRPNEKLFF,TGCGCCAGCAGCCTTGGACAGCAGCGTCCTAATGAAAAACTGTTTTTT
TRBJ2-3,TRBV5-1,TRBD2,.,CASSFNFRTSGRSDTQYF,TGCGCCAGCAGCTTTAACTTCAGGACTAGCGGGAGATCAGATACGCAGTATTTT
TRBJ1-2,TRBV29-1,.,.,CSAMIEVGYGYTF,TGCAGCGCCATGATTGAGGTGGGCTATGGCTACACCTTC
TRBJ2-7,TRBV9,.,.,CASSVGVLEGLSF,TGTGCCAGCAGCGTAGGGGTGTTGGAGGGGCTAAGCTTC
TRBJ2-7,TRBV11-2,.,few,CASSLSLAHYSYEQYF,TGTGCCAGCAGCTTATCCCTAGCCCACTACTCCTACGAGCAGTACTTC
TRBJ2-3,TRBV7-3,.,once,CASSLVTADTQYF,TGTGCCAGCAGCTTAGTGACGGCAGATACGCAGTATTTT
TRBJ2-3,TRBV5-1,TRBD2,once,CASTGLAGFTDTQYF,TGCGCCAGCACGGGACTAGCGGGATTCACAGATACGCAGTATTTT
TRBJ2-7,TRBV11-2,.,.,CASSLIRGQTLEQYF,TGTGCCAGCAGCTTAATCCGGGGGCAGACCCTTGAGCAGTACTTC
TRBJ1-1,TRBV9,.,few,CASSPIDSVENTEAFF,TGTGCCAGCAGCCCTATTGACAGTGTCGAAAACACTGAAGCTTTCTTT
TRBJ1-5,TRBV4-1,.,.,CASSQDSGAVGNQPQHF,TGCGCCAGCAGCCAAGATTCGGGGGCGGTCGGCAATCAGCCCCAGCATTTT
TRBJ2-2,TRBV28,.,.,CASSLAGTRGGELFF,TGTGCCAGCAGTTTAGCGGGGACCCGTGGCGGGGAGCTGTTTTTT
TRBJ1-4,TRBV15,.,few,CATSRPSGGSEKLFF,TGTGCCACCAGCAGGCCCTCGGGGGGCTCAGAAAAACTGTTTTTT
TRBJ2-1,TRBV13,TRBD2,.,CASSRLAGEGSYNEQFF,TGTGCCAGCAGCAGACTAGCGGGAGAGGGGTCCTACAATGAGCAGTTCTTC
TRBJ2-5,TRBV7-6,TRBD1,.,CASSLFEGAETQYF,TGTGCCAGCAGCTTATTTGAGGGGGCAGAGACCCAGTACTTC
TRBJ2-5,TRBV7-3,.,.,CASSLTGFQETQYF,TGTGCCAGCAGCTTAACGGGGTTCCAAGAGACCCAGTACTTC
TRBJ2-2,TRBV7-2,.,.,CASSPGPASGELFF,TGTGCCAGCAGCCCTGGGCCTGCGTCCGGGGAGCTGTTTTTT
TRBJ2-1,TRBV15,.,once,CATRGERPWGNEQFF,TGTGCCACCAGAGGAGAGCGTCCCTGGGGAAATGAGCAGTTCTTC
TRBJ2-3,TRBV5-1,.,.,CASRPRASGTDTQYF,TGCGCCAGCAGGCCGCGGGCTAGCGGCACAGATACGCAGTATTTT
TRBJ2-2,TRBV7-9,.,.,CASSLALAGRATGELFF,TGTGCCAGCAGCTTAGCGTTGGCAGGGCGGGCCACCGGGGAGCTGTTTTTT
TRBJ2-1,TRBV2,TRBD2,once,CASLGWEGPYNEQFF,TGTGCCAGCCTAGGGTGGGAGGGGCCCTACAATGAGCAGTTCTTC
TRBJ2-5,TRBV5-1,TRBD1,medium-sized,CASSSGQGQETQYF,TGCGCCAGCAGTTCCGGACAGGGGCAAGAGACCCAGTACTTC
TRBJ2-5,TRBV7-2,.,.,CASSLRSRGETQYF,TGTGCCAGCAGCTTAAGGAGTAGAGGCGAGACCCAGTACTTC
TRBJ2-1,TRBV19,TRBD2,once,CASTQIGTSGYNEQFF,TGTGCCAGTACTCAAATCGGGACTAGCGGGTACAATGAGCAGTTCTTC
TRBJ1-5,TRBV2,.,.,CASSEDPTYQPQHF,TGTGCCAGCAGTGAAGATCCGACATACCAGCCCCAGCATTTT
TRBJ2-3,TRBV30,.,.,CAWGLQLHNTDTQYF,TGTGCCTGGGGGCTACAATTGCATAACACAGATACGCAGTATTTT
TRBJ2-5,TRBV5-1,.,.,CASSLGELGETQYF,TGCGCCAGCAGCTTGGGGGAGCTCGGAGAGACCCAGTACTTC
TRBJ1-1,TRBV5-4,.,once,CASSFVTGRNTEAFF,TGTGCCAGCAGCTTTGTCACAGGGCGGAACACTGAAGCTTTCTTT
TRBJ2-1,TRBV11-3,.,.,CASSAKYNEQFF,TGTGCCAGCAGCGCGAAATACAATGAGCAGTTCTTC